This entry describes one TCR beta chain. This sample is drawn from a study of cytomegalovirus exposure and HLA in healthy donors. Researchers ran the PCR with 60 Vbeta and 13 Jbeta primers. Libraries were prepared by immunoSEQ multiplex PCR; TCRdb keeps only in-frame clonotypes and omits some of them. This repertoire includes 80,000 to 95,000 clones. Sequencing was performed on PBMCs. The clonotype was recovered from a woman younger than 45 in good health and CMV-seronegative.

The CDR3 sequence: CASSPRTGEYGYTF. CDR3 nucleotide sequence: TGTGCCAGCAGCCCCCGGACAGGGGAATATGGCTACACCTTC. This chain connects TRBV27 to TRBJ1-2; TRBD1 matches 9 bases. The CDR3 loop spans 14 amino acids. Losses at the gene ends were 6 bases for V and 5 bases for J; bases not matched to a gene: 7. Germline CDR1 is MNHEY and CDR2 is SMNVEV (reference sequence).